This T cell receptor (beta chain) originates from a study of PD-L1 blockade in urothelial cancer. The wider study: Patients arrived having already received 0 to 3 prior chemotherapy regimens.

J was trimmed by 8 bases and V by 4 bases; bases with no gene match: 8. The CDR3 sequence is 13 residues long. CDR1 is SGHRS, CDR2 YFSETQ, per germline. This clone was detected a few times. Time point reported: pretreatment peripheral blood. This table comes from immunoSEQ multiplex PCR, and its TCRdb copy is limited to in-frame clones, with some not included. The data contain tens of thousands of clones, more than 70% of them seen just once; the ten biggest clones take up under 15%. The sample consisted of PBMCs, taken around atezolizumab (anti-PD-L1) treatment. The V and J genes are TRBV5-1 and TRBJ1-2, with TRBD1 matching 7 bases. The source of this sequence is a man aged 55 to 70 with urothelial cancer. CDR3 nucleotide sequence: TGCGCCAGCAGCCCACAGGGGAGTGGAGGCTACACCTTC. Translation gives CASSPQGSGGYTF.